Listed below are T cell receptor beta chains from one sample, sequenced in a study of brain T cells in children with intractable seizures. The repertoire was sequenced with immunoSEQ multiplex PCR; TCRdb's copy has only in-frame clones and lacks some. The sample carries just under 65,000 clones, around 96% recorded once. The material sequenced was peripheral blood, taken at surgery. Receptor source: a boy under two years old with focal cortical dysplasia and intractable seizures. CDR3s include the opening cysteine and the closing phenylalanine or tryptophan. The order of the fields is clone size, V gene, D gene, J gene, CDR3 DNA, CDR3 protein. A D gene is named only where the DNA matches it firmly. Not every row has a clone size; where given, it reads once, few, many or a size class.

-	TRBV11-2	-	TRBJ2-7	TGTGCCAGCAGCTTAGGTGGGGGGAGCTCCTACGAGCAGTACTTC	CASSLGGGSSYEQYF
-	TRBV18	TRBD2	TRBJ2-7	TGTGCCAGCTCACCTAGCGGGAGTACCAACGAGCAGTACTTC	CASSPSGSTNEQYF
-	TRBV7-2	-	TRBJ2-7	TGTGCCAGCAGCTTTGGAGGGGGACGGAGCTCCTACGAGCAGTACTTC	CASSFGGGRSSYEQYF
-	TRBV4-2	TRBD2	TRBJ2-3	TGTGCCAGCAGCCAAGATTTCAGCGGGGCGGCAGATACGCAGTATTTT	CASSQDFSGAADTQYF
-	TRBV6-5	TRBD1	TRBJ1-2	TGTGCCAGCAGTCGGACAGGGAACTATGGCTACACCTTC	CASSRTGNYGYTF
-	TRBV27	-	TRBJ2-4	TGTGCCAGCAGTTCAACGGGACTAGCCAAAAACATTCAGTACTTC	CASSSTGLAKNIQYF
-	TRBV5-1	TRBD1	TRBJ2-7	TGCGCCAGCAGCTTGGTGTTTGGGACAGGGTCCTACGAGCAGTACTTC	CASSLVFGTGSYEQYF
once	TRBV7-2	-	TRBJ2-1	TGTGCCAGCAGCCTACCCCTAATGAGCTCCTACAATGAGCAGTTCTTC	CASSLPLMSSYNEQFF
-	TRBV7-2	-	TRBJ2-5	TGTGCCAGCAGCTTAGGAAGGGGCCAGTACTTC	CASSLGRGQYF
-	TRBV10-3	-	TRBJ1-5	TGTGCCATCAGTGAGGGTTTAGTGGCGCCCCAGCATTTT	CAISEGLVAPQHF
-	TRBV28	TRBD2	TRBJ2-7	TGTGCCAGCAACAGCGGGAGGAACTCCTACGAGCAGTACTTC	CASNSGRNSYEQYF
-	TRBV6-5	-	TRBJ2-2	TGTGCCAGCAGGATAGCAGCCGGGGAGCTGTTTTTT	CASRIAAGELFF
-	TRBV13	TRBD1	TRBJ2-1	TGTGCCAGCAGAGCAATCCCGGGACAGGCTTACAATGAGCAGTTCTTC	CASRAIPGQAYNEQFF
-	TRBV3-1/TRBV3-2	-	TRBJ1-2	TGTGCCAGCAGCCAAGATCTGAGAAAGGGTCCTGTAGGCTACACCTTC	CASSQDLRKGPVGYTF
once	TRBV19	-	TRBJ1-2	TGTGCCAGTACGTGGGCGCGGGGCTACACCTTC	CASTWARGYTF
-	TRBV19	-	TRBJ1-2	TGTGCCAGTGAGGGAAACCGGGACAAGTTCCACTATGGCTACACCTTC	CASEGNRDKFHYGYTF
once	TRBV4-1	-	TRBJ2-1	TGCGCCAGCAGCCAAGAGGAGAAGTTGTACAATGAGCAGTTCTTC	CASSQEEKLYNEQFF
-	TRBV5-1	-	TRBJ2-1	TGCGCCAGCAGCTGGGGCGCACACACAGCCTCCTACAATGAGCAGTTCTTC	CASSWGAHTASYNEQFF
-	TRBV2	TRBD1	TRBJ1-6	TGTGCCGGAGAACAGGGGTTTAATTCACCCCTCCACTTT	CAGEQGFNSPLHF
-	TRBV27	TRBD1	TRBJ1-2	TGTGCCAGCAGTTTCTTAAGCCGGGACAGGGGTTCTGGCTACACCTTC	CASSFLSRDRGSGYTF
-	TRBV3-1/TRBV3-2	TRBD1	TRBJ2-1	TGTGCCAGCAGCCAAGTAAGGAGACAGGGATCCGACAATGAGCAGTTCTTC	CASSQVRRQGSDNEQFF
-	TRBV4-3	-	TRBJ2-7	TGCGCCAGCAGCCAAGGATACGGCCAGGTTCAGTACTTC	CASSQGYGQVQYF
-	TRBV11-2	TRBD2	TRBJ2-3	TGTGCCAGCAGCTTAGGAGCTAGCGGGAGGGGGGGAGATACGCAGTATTTT	CASSLGASGRGGDTQYF
-	TRBV19	TRBD1	TRBJ1-2	TGTGCCAGTAGTATAATACGACAGGGCTGGAACTATGGCTACACCTTC	CASSIIRQGWNYGYTF
-	TRBV7-9	-	TRBJ1-1	TGTGCCAGCAGCCCACGGGGGTACACTGAAGCTTTCTTT	CASSPRGYTEAFF
once	TRBV12-3/TRBV12-4	-	TRBJ2-1	TGTGCCAGCAGTTTGGGGACTGATGAGCAGTTCTTC	CASSLGTDEQFF
-	TRBV7-9	TRBD1	TRBJ1-1	TGTGCCAGCAGCACGATTACAGGGGTGACTGAAGCTTTCTTT	CASSTITGVTEAFF
-	TRBV5-6	-	TRBJ1-1	TGTGCCAGCAGCCCTCAGGGTAGCTGGCCTGAAGCTTTCTTT	CASSPQGSWPEAFF
few	TRBV6-4	-	TRBJ2-7	TGTGCCAGCAGGTATCGAGGGGGCGAGCAGTACTTC	CASRYRGGEQYF
-	TRBV11-2	-	TRBJ2-5	TGTGCCAGCAGGAAACAGCGGTTAGAGACCCAGTACTTC	CASRKQRLETQYF
-	TRBV5-5	TRBD1	TRBJ2-5	TGTGCCAGCAGCCTGGGACAGGGGCCCCAAGAGACCCAGTACTTC	CASSLGQGPQETQYF
once	TRBV2	-	TRBJ1-5	TGTGCCAGCAGTGAAGTTTTGGGATCGGGGGACCAGCCCCAGCATTTT	CASSEVLGSGDQPQHF
-	TRBV24-1	-	TRBJ1-1	TGTGCCACCAGTCACGAACTCGGGGAAGCTTTCTTT	CATSHELGEAFF
-	TRBV6-2/TRBV6-3	-	TRBJ1-1	TGTGCCAGCAGTTTTTCAGCCTTCGCAAACACTGAAGCTTTCTTT	CASSFSAFANTEAFF
-	TRBV2	-	TRBJ1-3	TGTGCCAGCAGTGCCCTGAGGAGCCGAACCGGAAACACCATATATTTT	CASSALRSRTGNTIYF
-	TRBV10-3	TRBD2	TRBJ2-5	TGTGCCATCAGTGAGTCGGGACTAGCGGTCCAAGAGACCCAGTACTTC	CAISESGLAVQETQYF
-	TRBV7-9	-	TRBJ1-6	TGTGCCAGCAGCTACCTTACCGGGAAGCTGGGTAATTCACCCCTCCACTTT	CASSYLTGKLGNSPLHF
-	TRBV30	-	TRBJ2-3	TGTGCCTGGAGTTCTCACACAGATACGCAGTATTTT	CAWSSHTDTQYF
-	TRBV4-2	TRBD2	TRBJ2-3	TGTGCCAGCAGCGGGGGGGCAGATACGCAGTATTTT	CASSGGADTQYF
-	TRBV12-3/TRBV12-4	-	TRBJ2-1	TGTGCCAGCAGTTTAGATGGCGGAGGCCAGCAGTTCTTC	CASSLDGGGQQFF
-	TRBV18	-	TRBJ2-7	TGTGCCAGCTCACCACGGCCGGGGTTGACAACCTACGAGCAGTACTTC	CASSPRPGLTTYEQYF
-	TRBV3-1/TRBV3-2	TRBD2	TRBJ2-3	TGTGCCAGCAGCCGCCGACTAGCGGGGGAGCAGTATTTT	CASSRRLAGEQYF
-	TRBV4-1	-	TRBJ2-2	TGCGCCAGCAGCCTAAGTCAGGTGACCGGGGAGCTGTTTTTT	CASSLSQVTGELFF
-	TRBV7-2	TRBD2	TRBJ2-3	TGTGCCAGCAGCACTCCGCGGGAGGGAGGGGACACAGATACGCAGTATTTT	CASSTPREGGDTDTQYF
-	TRBV11-2	-	TRBJ1-5	TGTGCCAGCAGCTTAAATAGGGGGAGTCAGCCCCAGCATTTT	CASSLNRGSQPQHF